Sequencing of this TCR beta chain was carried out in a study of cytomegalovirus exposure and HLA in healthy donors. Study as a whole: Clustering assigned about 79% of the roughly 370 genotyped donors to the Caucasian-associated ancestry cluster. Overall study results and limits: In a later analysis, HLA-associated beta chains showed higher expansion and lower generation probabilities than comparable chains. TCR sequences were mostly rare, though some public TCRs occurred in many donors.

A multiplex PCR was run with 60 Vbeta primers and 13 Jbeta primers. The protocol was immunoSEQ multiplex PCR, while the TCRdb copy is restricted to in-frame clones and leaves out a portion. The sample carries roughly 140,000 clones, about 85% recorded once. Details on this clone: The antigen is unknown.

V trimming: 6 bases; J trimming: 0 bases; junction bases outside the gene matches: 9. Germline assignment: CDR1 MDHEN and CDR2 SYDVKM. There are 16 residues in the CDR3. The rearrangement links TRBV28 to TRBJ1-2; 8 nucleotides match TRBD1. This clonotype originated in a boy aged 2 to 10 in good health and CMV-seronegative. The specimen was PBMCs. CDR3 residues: CASSPTGVLANYGYTF. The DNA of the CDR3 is TGTGCCAGCAGCCCGACAGGGGTCTTAGCTAACTATGGCTACACCTTC.